The 31 T cell receptor beta chains listed next were all sequenced from one sample in a study of blood T cells in healthy people across ages. Primed by a sample-barcoded 5' primer and a J-beta primer mix, a second PCR proceeded for about 7 to 12 cycles. TCRdb called the 5' RACE reads again in MiXCR, with one record for every CDR3 protein. The table has around 990,000 distinct CDR3 sequences, roughly a quarter seen once; the top ten hold about 0.69%. These data also featured in a second study, about T cells of mothers and their children.

Specimen: blood. The receptors were sampled from a girl aged 2 to 10 in good health.

The V and J genes are TRBV20-1 and TRBJ2-3; no firm D call. The CDR3 is made up of 13 amino acids. Germline V lookup: CDR1 DFQATT, CDR2 SNEGSKA (reference sequence). V dropped 6 bases and J dropped 5 bases, with 15 bases sitting between them. CDR3: CSANRIVGDTQYF. The DNA of the CDR3 is TGCAGTGCCAATAGAATAGTGGGAGATACGCAGTATTTT.

V is TRBV28 and J is TRBJ2-7; 10 bases agree with TRBD2. Germline V gene data show CDR1 as MDHEN and CDR2 as SYDVKM. The CDR3 is 16 amino acids. V was clipped by 6 bases and J by 5 bases; unmatched bases: 13. CDR3 region: CASRTISSGRSHEQYF. The CDR3 nucleotides read TGTGCCAGCAGAACTATCAGTAGCGGGAGGTCTCACGAGCAGTACTTC.

Concerning this clonotype: Mismatch with germline at one junction end may stem from a read error. This chain connects TRBV9 to TRBJ1-6, with D possibly being TRBD1 (5 bases). The CDR3 consists of 14 residues. Per germline, CDR1 SGDLS and CDR2 YYNGEE. The CDR3: CARSATQGGSPLHF. The DNA of the CDR3 is TGTGCCAGAAGCGCCACCCAGGGAGGGTCACCCCTCCACTTT.

The genes are TRBV20-1 and TRBJ2-7, with a tentative D call TRBD2 (5 bases). The CDR3 consists of 14 residues. The V gene's germline CDR1 is DFQATT and CDR2 SNEGSKA (reference sequence). V was shortened by 0 bases and J by 2 bases, with 11 bases between the two germline ends. The CDR3 nucleotides read TGCAGTGCTAGAGATCGGGGAGCGGCCTACGAGCAGTACTTC. This gives the protein CSARDRGAAYEQYF.

This clonotype was detected a few times. The chain joins TRBV19 to TRBJ1-4, with a possible D match to TRBD1 (6 bases). The germline gives CDR1 LNHDA, CDR2 SQIVND (reference sequence). V was trimmed by 6 bases and J by 8 bases, leaving 10 bases between them. The CDR3 sequence is 12 residues long. The CDR3 sequence: CASRGADEKLFF. CDR3 sequence (DNA): TGTGCCAGTAGGGGGGCGGACGAAAAACTGTTTTTT.

The sample holds a few counts of this clonotype. V is TRBV29-1 and J is TRBJ2-5; possibly TRBD1 for D (5 bases). The ends were cut back, 6 bases at V and 0 bases at J, with 8 bases in the middle. The CDR3 length is 12 residues. Per germline, CDR1 SQVTM and CDR2 ANQGSEA. The CDR3 spells CSVDSYQETQYF. The CDR3 nucleotides read TGCAGCGTCGACAGCTACCAAGAGACCCAGTACTTC.

This CDR3 is CASSPPGLVQYF. In DNA, the CDR3 is TGTGCCAGCAGCCCCCCGGGACTTGTGCAGTATTTT. The chain combines TRBV4-2 with TRBJ2-3; possibly TRBD2 for D (6 bases). CDR3 length equals 12 residues. Germline CDR1 is LGHNA and CDR2 is YNFKEQ. V gave up 4 bases and J gave up 11 bases, with 13 bases separating them.

This clonotype was found a few times. V and J are TRBV25-1 and TRBJ2-7, with unresolved D. The V and J ends lost 1 base and 3 bases respectively, with 7 bases between them. Germline lookup yields CDR1 MGHDK and CDR2 SYGVNS. There are 13 residues in the CDR3. As DNA, the CDR3 is TGTGCCAGCAGTGAATGGACGGGCTACGAGCAGTACTTC. Amino acid sequence: CASSEWTGYEQYF.

This clonotype has more than one count but fewer than ten. The gene calls are TRBV5-1 and TRBJ2-5; perhaps D is TRBD1 or TRBD2 (5 bases each). This CDR3 has 15 residues. Germline V gene sequence: CDR1 SGHRS, CDR2 YFSETQ. V lost 4 bases and J 3 bases, leaving 16 bases between the germline ends. The chain's CDR3 is CASSHGRDGKETQYF. As DNA, the CDR3 is TGCGCCAGCAGCCACGGAAGGGACGGAAAAGAGACCCAGTACTTC.

There are a few counts of this clonotype. V usage is TRBV7-8 and J usage is TRBJ1-5; no reliable D call. The CDR3 has 14 residues. CDR1 and CDR2 (germline): SGHVS, FQNEAQ. The V end was cut by 0 bases, the J end by 2 bases, with 5 bases between. The CDR3 coding sequence is TGTGCCAGCAGCTTAGCGCGGGGCAATCAGCCCCAGCATTTT. Translation: CASSLARGNQPQHF.

This clonotype showed up just a few times. The genes are TRBV29-1 and TRBJ2-7; TRBD1 agrees at 7 bases. Germline trimming cut 7 bases from V and 0 bases from J; bases unmatched to any gene: 12. The CDR3 has 15 amino acids. The germline V gene encodes CDR1 SQVTM and CDR2 ANQGSEA. This chain's CDR3 is CSATAGDSDSYEQYF. The CDR3 coding sequence is TGCAGCGCAACGGCCGGGGACAGCGACTCCTACGAGCAGTACTTC.

This clonotype was found once. The V call is TRBV6-2 or TRBV6-3, the J call TRBJ2-3; D remains unclear. The CDR3 length is 15 residues. Germline V gene sequence: CDR1 MNHEY, CDR2 SVGEGT. The ends were cut back, 4 bases at V and 0 bases at J, with 11 bases in the middle. The CDR3: CASSSPHASTDTQYF. CDR3 nucleotides: TGTGCCAGCAGTTCCCCCCATGCTAGCACAGATACGCAGTATTTT.

This sequence joins TRBV7-2 and TRBJ2-1, with D perhaps TRBD1 or TRBD2 (5 bases each). The last part of the DNA fits TRBJ2-7 better; the J call may be wrong. Per the germline V gene, CDR1 is SGHTA and CDR2 is FQGNSA. This CDR3 is built from 13 residues. CDR3 protein: CASSPRAWGEQYF. The DNA for the CDR3 is TGTGCCAGCAGCCCTCGGGCCTGGGGGGAGCAGTACTTC.

A few counts support this clonotype. The rearrangement joins TRBV29-1 to TRBJ1-4; D call uncertain. Germline CDR1 reads SQVTM; CDR2 reads ANQGSEA. This CDR3 has 13 residues. Between the trimmed V and J ends, which lost 1 base and 4 bases, there was a span of 7 bases. This chain's CDR3 is CSVEVTDNEKLFF. CDR3 nucleotide sequence: TGCAGCGTTGAAGTGACGGATAATGAAAAACTGTTTTTT.

A remark on this clonotype: A read error may produce the germline difference seen at one junction end. The rearrangement uses TRBV12-3 or TRBV12-4 and TRBJ1-2, with D possibly being TRBD1 (5 bases). The CDR3 is 10 amino acids. CDR3 in amino acids: CASSLGDLYF. The CDR3, as DNA: TGTGCCAGCAGTTTGGGGGATCTGTACTTC.

The sample holds a few counts of this clonotype. The chain links TRBV5-1 to TRBJ2-7; TRBD2 matches at 9 bases. The tail of the sequence fits TRBJ2-1 better, so the J call may be wrong. Per the germline V gene, CDR1 is SGHRS and CDR2 is YFSETQ. The CDR3 is 13 amino acids. The CDR3 nucleotides are TGCGCCAGTAGGACTAGCGCATACAATGAGCAGTTCTTC. The encoded protein is CASRTSAYNEQFF.

This clonotype has only a few counts. V is TRBV20-1 and J is TRBJ2-5; TRBD2 agrees at 8 bases. V lost 4 bases and J lost 5; bases outside the gene matches: 3. Per germline, CDR1 DFQATT and CDR2 SNEGSKA (reference sequence). The CDR3 runs to 12 residues. The CDR3 loop reads CSAMTSAETQYF. The CDR3 DNA sequence: TGCAGTGCTATGACTAGCGCGGAGACCCAGTACTTC.

The V and J genes are TRBV6-4 and TRBJ2-3, with 7 bases that match TRBD2. Germline V gene data show CDR1 as MRHNA and CDR2 as SNTAGT. The ends lost 4 bases at V and 5 bases at J; junction bases unmatched: 3. CDR3 length: 13 residues. CDR3 sequence: CASSGAGLDTQYF. CDR3 sequence (DNA): TGTGCCAGCAGTGGAGCGGGACTAGATACGCAGTATTTT.

As DNA, the CDR3 is TGCAGCGTTGCTTTAGGGGGAGAGACCCAGTACTTC. This gives the protein CSVALGGETQYF. The chain has TRBV29-1 and TRBJ2-5, with a weak D call TRBD1 (6 bases). The CDR3 length is 12 residues. The germline gives CDR1 SQVTM, CDR2 ANQGSEA. Trimming took 4 bases from V and 4 from J, leaving 10 bases between them.

This chain joins TRBV2 and TRBJ2-3, with 9 bases identical to TRBD2. The CDR3 has 15 residues. J lost 1 base, V lost 3 bases, and 2 bases had no gene match. Germline CDR1 is SNHLY and CDR2 is FYNNEI. CDR3 loop: CASSERGGRTDTQYF. CDR3 coding DNA: TGTGCCAGCAGTGAGCGGGGGGGCCGCACAGATACGCAGTATTTT.

The V and J genes are TRBV13 and TRBJ2-5; weak D call: TRBD1 (5 bases). CDR1 and CDR2 from the germline V gene are PRHDT and FYEKMQ (reference sequence). V lost 2 bases and J lost 10, with 17 bases in between. This CDR3 spans 14 amino acids. The CDR3 DNA reads as TGTGCCAGCAGCTTAAGCCAGGGAAGGAACGACCAGTACTTC. Translating it yields CASSLSQGRNDQYF.

The sample holds a few counts of this clonotype. This chain links TRBV28 with TRBJ2-6; D unresolved. CDR3 length: 17 amino acids. From germline, CDR1 is MDHEN and CDR2 SYDVKM. The V and J ends lost 10 bases and 0 bases respectively, with 19 bases between them. CDR3 amino acids: CATTGSERRSGANVLTF. CDR3 DNA: TGTGCCACCACTGGGTCGGAGCGCCGCTCTGGGGCCAACGTCCTGACTTTC. The complete variable domain, with remaining parts taken from reference TRBV28 and TRBJ2-6, reads DVKVTQSSRYLVKRTGEKVFLECVQDMDHENMFWYRQDPGLGLRLIYFSYDVKMKEKGDIPEGYSVSREKKERFSLILESASTNQTSMYLCATTGSERRSGANVLTFGAGSRLTVL.

The sample holds a few counts of this clonotype. The chain uses TRBV11-2 and TRBJ1-2; the D gene is possibly TRBD1 (6 bases). The germline V gene encodes CDR1 SGHAT and CDR2 FQNNGV. The CDR3 covers 14 residues. The V end lost 5 bases, the J end lost 6 bases, and 16 bases lay between the germline ends. The CDR3 is CASSQSTGWNGYTF. CDR3 in DNA: TGTGCCAGCAGCCAGTCTACAGGGTGGAATGGCTACACCTTC.

This clonotype turned up a few times. The chain carries TRBV20-1 and TRBJ2-5; D gene ambiguous. CDR1 and CDR2 from the germline V gene are DFQATT and SNEGSKA (reference sequence). V gave up 1 base and J gave up 5 bases, with 11 bases separating them. The CDR3 spans 13 residues. The CDR3, as DNA: TGCAGTGCTAGAGCGGTCTTGAGGGAGACCCAGTACTTC. Translating it yields CSARAVLRETQYF.

V is TRBV25-1 and J is TRBJ2-1; D is unresolved. CDR1 is MGHDK, CDR2 SYGVNS, per germline. V was shortened by 0 bases and J by 6 bases, with 6 bases between the two germline ends. The CDR3 is 13 residues long. The DNA of the CDR3 is TGTGCCAGCAGTGAATATATTATCAATGAGCAGTTCTTC. The encoded protein is CASSEYIINEQFF. The full variable domain, completed using reference TRBV25-1 and TRBJ2-1, is EADIYQTPRYLVIGTGKKITLECSQTMGHDKMYWYQQDPGMELHLIHYSYGVNSTEKGDLSSESTVSRIRTEHFPLTLESARPSHTSQYLCASSEYIINEQFFGPGTRLTVL.

This clonotype has only a few counts. The chain employs TRBV11-2 and TRBJ2-1; 8 bases are shared with TRBD2. Germline V gene lookup returns CDR1 SGHAT and CDR2 FQNNGV. Trimming at V came to 2 bases and at J to 2 bases, leaving 5 bases not matched to a gene. The CDR3 is 16 residues long. The CDR3 reads CASSLRRGGAYNEQFF. CDR3 nucleotides: TGTGCCAGCAGCTTACGACGGGGGGGCGCCTACAATGAGCAGTTCTTC. The entire variable domain, with the rest obtained from reference TRBV11-2 and TRBJ2-1, is as follows: EAGVAQSPRYKIIEKRQSVAFWCNPISGHATLYWYQQILGQGPKLLIQFQNNGVVDDSQLPKDRFSAERLKGVDSTLKIQPAKLEDSAVYLCASSLRRGGAYNEQFFGPGTRLTVL.

In its sample, this clonotype was seen a few times. The chain uses TRBV4-2 and TRBJ2-5; D might be TRBD2 (6 bases). Trimming stripped 0 bases from V and 5 bases from J, with 19 bases between. CDR1 LGHNA and CDR2 YNFKEQ come from the germline V gene. This CDR3 is built from 17 residues. The CDR3 region is CASSQESFGTLRETQYF. The CDR3 DNA follows: TGTGCCAGCAGCCAAGAGAGTTTCGGGACTCTACGGGAGACCCAGTACTTC.

The chain employs TRBV12-5 and TRBJ1-1, with TRBD1 as a possible D gene (5 bases). Between the trimmed V and J ends, which lost 6 bases and 5 bases, there was a span of 13 bases. The length of the CDR3 is 13 residues. Germline CDR1 and CDR2: LGHNT and FRNRAP. The CDR3 coding sequence is TGTGCTAGTGGGTTCGGGACCCCAACTGAAGCTTTCTTT. Its protein is CASGFGTPTEAFF.

Of note for this clonotype: One base away lies a much larger clone, so this may be a sequencing read error. The V and J genes are TRBV29-1 and TRBJ2-3, with D unresolved. The CDR3 sequence is 10 residues long. Germline V lookup: CDR1 SQVTM, CDR2 ANQGSEA. V shed 7 bases and J shed 5 bases, with 7 bases lying between them. The CDR3, as DNA: TGCAGCGCCCAAGAAGATACGCAGTATTTT. Translating gives CSAQEDTQYF.

This chain connects TRBV6-1 to TRBJ2-3; 12 bases are shared with TRBD2. CDR1 is MNHNS and CDR2 is SASEGT in the germline V gene. The CDR3 consists of 16 residues. V dropped 2 bases and J dropped 5; count of bases not matched to a gene: 5. The CDR3 DNA is TGTGCCAGCAGTGAACTTGGACTAGCGGGGTTAGATACGCAGTATTTT. It is translated as CASSELGLAGLDTQYF.

This chain joins TRBV6-5 and TRBJ1-4; the D is unclear. Germline V gene sequence: CDR1 MNHEY, CDR2 SVGAGI. Trimming shortened V by 8 bases and J by 4 bases, and 11 bases separated the two germline ends. This CDR3 has 13 residues. CDR3 nucleotides: TGTGCCAGCGGTCGAGCAAGTAATGAAAAACTGTTTTTT. This gives the protein CASGRASNEKLFF.